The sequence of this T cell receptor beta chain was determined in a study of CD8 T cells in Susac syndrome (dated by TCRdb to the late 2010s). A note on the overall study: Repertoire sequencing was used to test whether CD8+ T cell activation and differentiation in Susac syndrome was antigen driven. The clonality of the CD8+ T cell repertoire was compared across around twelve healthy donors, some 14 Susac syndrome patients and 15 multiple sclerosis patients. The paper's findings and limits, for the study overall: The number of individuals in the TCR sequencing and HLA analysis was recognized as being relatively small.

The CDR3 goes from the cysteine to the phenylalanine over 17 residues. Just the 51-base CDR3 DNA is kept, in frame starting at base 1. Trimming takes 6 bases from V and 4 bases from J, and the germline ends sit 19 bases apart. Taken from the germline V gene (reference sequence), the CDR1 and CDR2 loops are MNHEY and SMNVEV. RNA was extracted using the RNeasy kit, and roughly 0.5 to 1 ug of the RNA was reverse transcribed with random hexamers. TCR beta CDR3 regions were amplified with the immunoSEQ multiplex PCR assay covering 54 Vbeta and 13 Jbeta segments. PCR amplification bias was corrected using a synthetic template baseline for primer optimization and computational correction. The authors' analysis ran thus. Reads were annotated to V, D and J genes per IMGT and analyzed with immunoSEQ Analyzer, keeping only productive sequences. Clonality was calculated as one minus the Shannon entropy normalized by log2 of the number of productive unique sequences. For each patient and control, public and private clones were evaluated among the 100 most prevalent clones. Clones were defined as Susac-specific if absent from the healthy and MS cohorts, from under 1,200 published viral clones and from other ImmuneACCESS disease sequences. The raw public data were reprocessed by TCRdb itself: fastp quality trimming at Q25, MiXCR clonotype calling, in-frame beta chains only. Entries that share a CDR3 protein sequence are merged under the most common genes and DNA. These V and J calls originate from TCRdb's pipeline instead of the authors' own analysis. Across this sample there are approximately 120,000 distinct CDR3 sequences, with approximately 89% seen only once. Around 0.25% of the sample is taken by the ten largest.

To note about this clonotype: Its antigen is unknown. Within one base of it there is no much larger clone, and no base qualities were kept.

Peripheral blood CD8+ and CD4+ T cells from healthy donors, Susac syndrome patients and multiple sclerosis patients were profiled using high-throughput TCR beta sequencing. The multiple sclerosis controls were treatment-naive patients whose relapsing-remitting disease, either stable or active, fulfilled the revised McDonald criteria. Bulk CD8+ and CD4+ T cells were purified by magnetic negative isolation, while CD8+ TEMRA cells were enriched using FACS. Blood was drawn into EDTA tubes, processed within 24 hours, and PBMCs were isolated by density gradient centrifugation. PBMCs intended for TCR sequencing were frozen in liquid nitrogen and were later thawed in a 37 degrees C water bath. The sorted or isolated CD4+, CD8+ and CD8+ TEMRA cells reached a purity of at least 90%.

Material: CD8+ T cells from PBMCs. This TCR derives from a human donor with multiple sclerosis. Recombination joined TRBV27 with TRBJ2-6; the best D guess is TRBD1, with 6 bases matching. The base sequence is TGTGCCAGCAGCTCCACTACAGGGCTCAGCGGGGCCAACGTCCTGACTTTC. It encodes CASSSTTGLSGANVLTF.